These 11 T cell receptor beta chains came from one sample sequenced in a study of molecular identifiers for immune sequencing clone quantification. Using its own MiXCR run on the PCR reads, TCRdb lists one record per CDR3 protein. The data contain nearly 55,000 distinct CDR3 sequences, roughly a third of them singletons. The source material was naive CD8+ T cells from blood, with Jurkat cell RNA spiked in. Subset reported: FACS-sorted CD8+CD4-CCR7+CD45RA+ naive T cells. Source of these receptors: a human donor in good health. Some libraries in this study had Jurkat cell RNA spiked in.

This clonotype has a single count. The chain carries TRBV29-1 and TRBJ2-2; TRBD1 agrees at 8 bases. The J segment lost 8 bases and the V segment lost 6 bases, leaving 8 bases of the junction unmatched. The CDR3 contains 13 residues. Looked up from germline, CDR1 is SQVTM and CDR2 is ANQGSEA. The DNA for the CDR3 is TGCAGCGTGGGACAGGCCCAAAGGGGGGAGCTGTTTTTT. It specifies CSVGQAQRGELFF.

The CDR3 here is CASMYYNEQFF. DNA for the CDR3: TGTGCCAGCATGTACTACAATGAGCAGTTCTTC. This chain joins TRBV5-5 and TRBJ2-1; no reliable D call. This CDR3 contains 11 residues. Trimming took off 6 bases at V and 3 bases at J, with 4 bases between the two ends. CDR1 is SGHKS, CDR2 YYEKEE, per germline (reference sequence).

This clonotype has a handful of counts. The genes are TRBV19 and TRBJ2-7; D is undetermined. V was shortened by 3 bases and J by 0 bases, with 9 bases between the two germline ends. The CDR3 is 14 residues long. Germline loops: CDR1 LNHDA, CDR2 SQIVND (reference sequence). DNA for the CDR3: TGTGCCAGTAGTATCGGCGGAAGCTCCTACGAGCAGTACTTC. Protein: CASSIGGSSYEQYF.

As for this clonotype: A much bigger clone sits one base away, suggesting this may be a read error. The chain has TRBV6-6 and TRBJ2-7, with D perhaps matching TRBD1 or TRBD2 (5 bases each). Germline V lookup: CDR1 MNHNY, CDR2 SVGAGI (reference sequence). Deletions cut 7 bases from V and 2 bases from J, with 21 bases between. The CDR3 is 16 residues long. CDR3 DNA: TGTGCCAGCACGGTACACGGACGGTGGGGGACCTACGAGCAGTACTTC. Translating gives CASTVHGRWGTYEQYF.

J is TRBJ2-2 and V is TRBV12-3 or TRBV12-4; possibly TRBD1 for D (5 bases). The CDR3 sequence is 15 residues long. Trimming pared 7 bases from V and 4 bases from J, leaving 16 bases between. This CDR3 is CASTVAPGFTGELFF. The DNA for the CDR3 is TGTGCCAGCACCGTTGCCCCAGGGTTCACCGGGGAGCTGTTTTTT.

This clonotype was counted many times. V is TRBV7-8 and J is TRBJ1-1; perhaps TRBD1 as D (6 bases). The V gene lost 5 bases and the J gene lost 5 bases, with 9 bases spanning the gap. Germline V CDR1 and CDR2: SGHVS, FQNEAQ. The CDR3 has 12 amino acids. This CDR3 reads CASSPGQTEAFF. Here the CDR3 DNA reads TGTGCCAGCAGCCCCGGACAGACTGAAGCTTTCTTT.

Concerning this clonotype itself: One base away lies a much larger clone, so this may be a sequencing read error. The chain combines TRBV12-3 or TRBV12-4 with TRBJ2-7; no firm D call. CDR3 length: 13 amino acids. CDR3 DNA sequence: TGTGCCAGCAGCCCACCAAGTACCTACGAGCAGCACTTC. Translation gives CASSPPSTYEQHF.

This clonotype has ten or more counts. V gene TRBV29-1 combines with J gene TRBJ2-3, with D perhaps TRBD1 or TRBD2 (5 bases each). The CDR3 length is 14 residues. V was pared by 4 bases and J by 4 bases, with 15 bases between. The germline gives CDR1 SQVTM, CDR2 ANQGSEA. The CDR3 loop is CSVVGEGSADTQYF. CDR3 sequence (DNA): TGCAGCGTTGTGGGGGAAGGGTCTGCAGATACGCAGTATTTT.

As DNA, the CDR3 is TGCGCCAGCAGCCAAGATTGGATGAACACTGAAGCTTTCTTT. Encoded protein: CASSQDWMNTEAFF. The V gene is TRBV4-3, the J gene TRBJ1-1; D remains unclear. Per the germline V gene, CDR1 is LGHNA and CDR2 is YSLEER. The CDR3 is made up of 14 amino acids. V gave up 0 bases and J gave up 0 bases, with 5 bases separating them.

This clonotype was observed a few times. The chain joins TRBV13 to TRBJ2-3; TRBD2 aligns across 10 bases. CDR3 length: 16 amino acids. Germline V gene sequence: CDR1 PRHDT, CDR2 FYEKMQ (reference sequence). J lost 0 bases, V lost 5 bases, and 5 bases had no gene match. In DNA form, the CDR3 reads TGTGCCAGCAGCAATACTAGCGGGGCTAGCACAGATACGCAGTATTTT. This gives the protein CASSNTSGASTDTQYF.

This clonotype appeared many times. Here the CDR3 DNA reads TGTGCCACCAGCAGAGTATACGGAAACAATCAGCCCCAGCATTTT. It is translated as CATSRVYGNNQPQHF. This chain connects TRBV15 to TRBJ1-5; D remains unclear. CDR1 is LNHNV, CDR2 YYDKDF, per germline (reference sequence). CDR3 length: 15 amino acids. The V and J ends lost 1 base and 3 bases respectively, with 10 bases between them.